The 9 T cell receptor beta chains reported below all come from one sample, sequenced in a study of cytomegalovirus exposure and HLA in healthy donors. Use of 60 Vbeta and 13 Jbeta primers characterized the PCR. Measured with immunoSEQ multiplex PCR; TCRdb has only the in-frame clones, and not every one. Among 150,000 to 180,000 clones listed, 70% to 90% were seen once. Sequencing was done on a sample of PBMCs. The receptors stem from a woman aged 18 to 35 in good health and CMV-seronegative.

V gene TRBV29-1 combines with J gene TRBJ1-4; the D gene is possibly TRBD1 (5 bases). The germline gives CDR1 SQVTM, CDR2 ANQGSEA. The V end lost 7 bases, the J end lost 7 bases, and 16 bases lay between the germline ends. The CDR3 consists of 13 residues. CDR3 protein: CSGRGARSEKLFF. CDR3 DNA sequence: TGCAGCGGTCGCGGGGCGCGTAGTGAAAAACTGTTTTTT. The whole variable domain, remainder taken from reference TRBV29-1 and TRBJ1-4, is SAVISQKPSRDICQRGTSLTIQCQVDSQVTMMFWYRQQPGQSLTLIATANQGSEATYESGFVIDKFPISRPNLTFSTLTVSNMSPEDSSIYLCSGRGARSEKLFFGSGTQLSVL.

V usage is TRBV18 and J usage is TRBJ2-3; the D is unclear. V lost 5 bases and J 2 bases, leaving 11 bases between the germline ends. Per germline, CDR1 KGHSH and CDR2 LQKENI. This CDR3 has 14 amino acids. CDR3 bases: TGTGCCAGCTCAAATAGAATAGCCACAGATACGCAGTATTTT. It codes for CASSNRIATDTQYF.

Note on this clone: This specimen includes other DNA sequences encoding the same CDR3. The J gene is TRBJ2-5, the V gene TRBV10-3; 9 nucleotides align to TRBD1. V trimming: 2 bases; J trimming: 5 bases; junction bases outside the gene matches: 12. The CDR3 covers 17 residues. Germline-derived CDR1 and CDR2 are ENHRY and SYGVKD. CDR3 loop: CAISEGAGQGLAETQYF. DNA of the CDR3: TGTGCCATCAGTGAGGGTGCGGGACAGGGCCTCGCGGAGACCCAGTACTTC.

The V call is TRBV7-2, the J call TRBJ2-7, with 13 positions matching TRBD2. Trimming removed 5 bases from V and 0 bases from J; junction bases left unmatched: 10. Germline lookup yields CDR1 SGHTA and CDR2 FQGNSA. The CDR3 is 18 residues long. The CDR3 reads CASSLQGTSGTSSYEQYF. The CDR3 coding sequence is TGTGCCAGCAGCCTCCAGGGGACTAGCGGGACCAGCTCCTACGAGCAGTACTTC.

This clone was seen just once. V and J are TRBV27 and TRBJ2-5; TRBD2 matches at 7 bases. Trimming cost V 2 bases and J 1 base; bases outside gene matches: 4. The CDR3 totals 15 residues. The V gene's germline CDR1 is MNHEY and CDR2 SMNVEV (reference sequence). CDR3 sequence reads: CASSLVRGFQETQYF. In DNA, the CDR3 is TGTGCCAGCAGTTTAGTGCGGGGGTTCCAAGAGACCCAGTACTTC.

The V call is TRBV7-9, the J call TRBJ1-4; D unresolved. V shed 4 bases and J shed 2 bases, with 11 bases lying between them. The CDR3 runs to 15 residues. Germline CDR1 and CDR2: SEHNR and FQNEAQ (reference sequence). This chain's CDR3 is CASSSGENTNEKLFF. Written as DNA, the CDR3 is TGTGCCAGCAGCTCCGGGGAGAATACTAATGAAAAACTGTTTTTT. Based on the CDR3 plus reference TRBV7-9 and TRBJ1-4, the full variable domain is DTGVSQNPRHKITKRGQNVTFRCDPISEHNRLYWYRQTLGQGPEFLTYFQNEAQLEKSRLLSDRFSAERPKGSFSTLEIQRTEQGDSAMYLCASSSGENTNEKLFFGSGTQLSVL.

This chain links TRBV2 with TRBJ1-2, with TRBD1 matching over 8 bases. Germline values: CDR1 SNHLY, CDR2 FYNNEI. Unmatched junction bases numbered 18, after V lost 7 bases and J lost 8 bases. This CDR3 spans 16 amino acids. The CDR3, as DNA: TGTGCCAGCAAAGGCCCTCGGCAGGGGGCGATTTGGGGCTACACCTTC. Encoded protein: CASKGPRQGAIWGYTF.

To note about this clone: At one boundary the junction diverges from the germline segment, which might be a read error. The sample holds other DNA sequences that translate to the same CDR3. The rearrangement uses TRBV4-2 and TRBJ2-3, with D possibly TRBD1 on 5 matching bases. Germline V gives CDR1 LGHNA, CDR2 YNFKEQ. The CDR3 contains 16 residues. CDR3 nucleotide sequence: TGTGCCAGCAGGCAAGAACAGGTCCCTAGCACAGATACGCAGTATTTT. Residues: CASRQEQVPSTDTQYF.

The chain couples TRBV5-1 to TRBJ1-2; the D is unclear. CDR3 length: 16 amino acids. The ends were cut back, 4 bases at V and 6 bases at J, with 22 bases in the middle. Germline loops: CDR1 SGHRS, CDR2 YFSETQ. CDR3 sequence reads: CASSPTGFQVADGYTF. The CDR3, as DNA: TGCGCCAGCAGCCCAACGGGGTTCCAGGTAGCGGATGGCTACACCTTC.